The next 30 T cell receptor beta chains were all read from a single sample in a study of T cells in Graves' hyperthyroidism and ophthalmopathy. Amplified regions were TCR beta CDR3 sequences from RNA transcripts. The HTBI primer set drove a first-round RT-PCR of the TCR CDR3. TCRdb called the multiplex PCR reads again in MiXCR, with one record for every CDR3 protein. The data hold 40,000 to 55,000 distinct CDR3 sequences, with over 45% observed a single time. Sequenced sample: peripheral blood or thyroid tissue (not recorded which). These receptor sequences come from a woman in her forties or fifties with Graves' hyperthyroidism.

This clonotype was counted ten times or more. The genes are TRBV12-3 or TRBV12-4 and TRBJ2-2; D not certain. Trimming removed 3 bases at V and 3 bases at J, with 20 bases between. CDR3 length: 18 residues. The CDR3 DNA is TGTGCCAGCAGTTTTGGGCGGAAACAGCCCGTATACACCGGGGAGCTGTTTTTT. As protein: CASSFGRKQPVYTGELFF.

This clonotype occurred many times. The chain is built from TRBV9 and TRBJ2-7, with D maybe TRBD2 (5 bases). Between the trimmed V and J ends, which lost 0 bases and 3 bases, there was a span of 10 bases. Germline V gene data show CDR1 as SGDLS and CDR2 as YYNGEE. The CDR3 extends over 14 amino acids. The DNA for the CDR3 is TGTGCCAGCAGCGTAGGTGGGAGTAACTACGAGCAGTACTTC. Translating gives CASSVGGSNYEQYF.

As to this clonotype: Compared with germline, one end of the junction differs, possibly owing to a read error. This chain links TRBV20-1 with TRBJ2-7; D possibly corresponds to TRBD1 (6 bases). CDR1 DFQATT and CDR2 SNEGSKA come from the germline V gene (reference sequence). The CDR3 length is 14 residues. DNA for the CDR3: TGCAGTGCCAGAGGTCAGGGGCTTATGGCCGAGCAGTACTTC. It is translated as CSARGQGLMAEQYF.

J is TRBJ1-3 and V is TRBV20-1; a weak D match, TRBD1 (6 bases). The germline V gene has CDR1 DFQATT and CDR2 SNEGSKA (reference sequence). This CDR3 contains 16 residues. Between the trimmed V and J ends, which lost 1 base and 2 bases, there was a span of 15 bases. CDR3 in DNA: TGCAGTGCTAGAGGGACAGCTGGGGGTACTGGAAACACCATATATTTT. Protein: CSARGTAGGTGNTIYF.

The chain uses TRBV10-2 and TRBJ2-7; D perhaps matches TRBD2 (5 bases). Germline V gene data show CDR1 as WSHSY and CDR2 as SAAADI. V dropped 3 bases and J dropped 0 bases, with 6 bases sitting between them. CDR3 size: 13 residues. As DNA, the CDR3 is TGCGCCAGCAGTGACGACTACTCCTACGAGCAGTACTTC. Protein product: CASSDDYSYEQYF.

CDR3 in DNA: TGTGCCAGCAGGTCGCATAGCGGTCCACCCTACAATGAGCAGTTCTTC. This sequence encodes CASRSHSGPPYNEQFF. V gene TRBV12-3 or TRBV12-4 combines with J gene TRBJ2-1; perhaps TRBD2 as D (6 bases). The V end was cut by 6 bases, the J end by 2 bases, with 17 bases between. This CDR3 is built from 16 residues.

This clonotype was counted ten times or more. The chain joins TRBV20-1 to TRBJ2-7; the D is unclear. The germline CDR1 and CDR2 sequences are DFQATT and SNEGSKA (reference sequence). V was cut by 0 bases and J by 6 bases, with 12 bases left in between. The CDR3 extends over 13 amino acids. The CDR3 DNA reads as TGCAGTGCTAGAGATCGTAAGGGTCCCGAGCAGTACTTC. This gives the protein CSARDRKGPEQYF.

This clonotype has at least ten counts. V and J are TRBV7-2 and TRBJ2-5; a weak D match, TRBD1 (5 bases). V shed 2 bases and J shed 3 bases, with 7 bases lying between them. Germline CDR1 is SGHTA and CDR2 is FQGNSA. The CDR3 contains 13 residues. The CDR3 bases are TGTGCCAGCAGCTTAATCAGGGAAGAGACCCAGTACTTC. This sequence encodes CASSLIREETQYF.

This clonotype rates as medium-sized. The CDR3 DNA sequence: TGTGCCAGCAGCACGTGGGGTGGCGATCAGCCCCAGCATTTT. This encodes CASSTWGGDQPQHF. The chain recombines TRBV7-6 with TRBJ1-5; no clear D. From germline, CDR1 is SGHVS and CDR2 FNYEAQ. Trimming took off 5 bases at V and 5 bases at J, with 13 bases between the two ends. This CDR3 region has 14 residues.

This clonotype has at least ten counts. This chain uses TRBV20-1 with TRBJ2-5; D is undetermined. This CDR3 contains 10 residues. V was shortened by 6 bases and J by 3 bases, with 5 bases between the two germline ends. CDR1 and CDR2 (germline): DFQATT, SNEGSKA (reference sequence). The CDR3 loop is CSAWKETQYF. CDR3 DNA: TGCAGTGCGTGGAAAGAGACCCAGTACTTC.

The chain's CDR3 is CSARDRETQYF. In DNA, the CDR3 is TGCAGTGCTAGAGACCGGGAGACCCAGTACTTC. The genes are TRBV20-1 and TRBJ2-5; no definite D call. Trimming took off 0 bases at V and 5 bases at J, with 4 bases between the two ends. The CDR3 runs to 11 residues. CDR1 is DFQATT and CDR2 is SNEGSKA in the germline V gene (reference sequence).

This clonotype was seen repeatedly, ten times or more. The rearrangement links TRBV9 to TRBJ2-2; 10 bases line up with TRBD1. With V trimmed by 5 bases and J by 7 bases, 11 bases remained unmatched. The CDR3 spans 16 residues. Germline-derived CDR1 and CDR2 are SGDLS and YYNGEE. CDR3 DNA sequence: TGTGCCAGCAGTCGTGACCCCGGGACAGGGGTCGGGGAGCTGTTTTTT. It is translated as CASSRDPGTGVGELFF.

This chain joins TRBV2 and TRBJ1-6, with TRBD1 matching over 7 bases. The germline gives CDR1 SNHLY, CDR2 FYNNEI. This CDR3 contains 13 residues. Here the CDR3 DNA reads TGTGCTAGAGAGGACAGGCAGAATTCACCCCTCCACTTT. Its protein product is CAREDRQNSPLHF.

Details on this clonotype: At one boundary the junction diverges from the germline segment, which might be a read error. The V and J genes are TRBV28 and TRBJ2-7; D might be TRBD2 (5 bases). Germline CDR1 and CDR2: MDHEN and SYDVKM. The CDR3 length is 16 residues. The CDR3 DNA is TGTGCCAGCAGTTTAGAAGAGGGCAGATCGGCCTACGGGCAGTACTTC. Its protein is CASSLEEGRSAYGQYF.

Points on this clonotype: A read error may produce the germline difference seen at one junction end. This chain links TRBV20-1 with TRBJ1-1; D is undetermined. Germline V CDR1 and CDR2: DFQATT, SNEGSKA (reference sequence). CDR3 length: 12 residues. DNA of the CDR3: TGCGGTGCCATTAGGGCGAACACTGAAGCTTTCTTT. Residues: CGAIRANTEAFF.

This clonotype was found many times. This chain uses TRBV5-6 with TRBJ2-2, with 9 bases fitting TRBD1. This CDR3 contains 14 residues. V shed 5 bases and J 7 bases; nucleotides not matched to a gene: 6. The germline V gene has CDR1 SGHDT and CDR2 YYEEEE. The CDR3 protein is CASRGTGRGGELFF. The CDR3 nucleotides are TGTGCCAGCAGGGGGACAGGGAGAGGCGGGGAGCTGTTTTTT.

This clonotype has a handful of counts. The V and J genes are TRBV4-2 and TRBJ2-7; D remains ambiguous. Trimming pared 2 bases from V and 5 bases from J, leaving 13 bases between. Germline loops: CDR1 LGHNA, CDR2 YNFKEQ. The CDR3 has 14 residues. The CDR3 here is CASSQSPEVHEQYF. The CDR3 DNA reads as TGTGCCAGCAGCCAATCCCCAGAGGTCCACGAGCAGTACTTC.

There are many counts of this clonotype. The DNA for the CDR3 is TGCAGCGTTGAGAGCCGGGGAGGTAACACTGAAGCTTTCTTT. It codes for CSVESRGGNTEAFF. The chain is built from TRBV29-1 and TRBJ1-1; D remains ambiguous. V dropped 3 bases and J dropped 2 bases, with 13 bases sitting between them. Germline-derived CDR1 and CDR2 are SQVTM and ANQGSEA. There are 14 residues in the CDR3. Supplemented by reference TRBV29-1 and TRBJ1-1, the full variable domain reads SAVISQKPSRDICQRGTSLTIQCQVDSQVTMMFWYRQQPGQSLTLIATANQGSEATYESGFVIDKFPISRPNLTFSTLTVSNMSPEDSSIYLCSVESRGGNTEAFFGQGTRLTVV.

Many counts were recorded for this clonotype. The CDR3 nucleotides are TGTGCCAGCAGCCACATAGCGGGAGGGCCGGGAGCAGATACGCAGTATTTT. The encoded protein is CASSHIAGGPGADTQYF. The rearrangement uses TRBV7-9 and TRBJ2-3; 11 nucleotides align to TRBD2. Losses at the gene ends were 5 bases for V and 4 bases for J; bases not matched to a gene: 11. The CDR3 spans 17 residues. Germline CDR1 reads SEHNR; CDR2 reads FQNEAQ (reference sequence).

This sequence joins TRBV29-1 and TRBJ1-1; D is unclear. The CDR3 covers 12 residues. Between the trimmed V and J ends, which lost 3 bases and 3 bases, there was a span of 8 bases. Germline values: CDR1 SQVTM, CDR2 ANQGSEA. The CDR3 is CSVDPGDTEAFF. As DNA, the CDR3 is TGCAGCGTTGATCCGGGAGACACTGAAGCTTTCTTT. Together with reference TRBV29-1 and TRBJ1-1, the CDR3 gives the full variable domain: SAVISQKPSRDICQRGTSLTIQCQVDSQVTMMFWYRQQPGQSLTLIATANQGSEATYESGFVIDKFPISRPNLTFSTLTVSNMSPEDSSIYLCSVDPGDTEAFFGQGTRLTVV.

This clonotype occurred many times. This chain joins TRBV28 and TRBJ2-7; 9 bases are a match to TRBD1. Trimming cost V 2 bases and J 7 bases; bases outside gene matches: 9. Germline V gives CDR1 MDHEN, CDR2 SYDVKM. The CDR3 contains 15 residues. The CDR3 protein is CASSLPRQGVLEQYF. In DNA form, the CDR3 reads TGTGCCAGCAGTTTACCCCGACAGGGGGTCTTGGAGCAGTACTTC. The entire variable domain, with the rest obtained from reference TRBV28 and TRBJ2-7, is as follows: DVKVTQSSRYLVKRTGEKVFLECVQDMDHENMFWYRQDPGLGLRLIYFSYDVKMKEKGDIPEGYSVSREKKERFSLILESASTNQTSMYLCASSLPRQGVLEQYFGPGTRLTVT.

This clonotype has at least ten counts. The chain recombines TRBV6-1 with TRBJ2-3; possible D gene TRBD2, 5 bases. Deletions cut 6 bases from V and 0 bases from J, with 13 bases between. This CDR3 is built from 15 residues. CDR1 MNHNS and CDR2 SASEGT come from the germline V gene. CDR3 loop: CASSLAGRSTDTQYF. The CDR3 nucleotides read TGTGCCAGCAGCCTAGCTGGTCGTAGCACAGATACGCAGTATTTT.

CDR3 protein: CASSLGQGARGYTF. The CDR3 bases are TGTGCCAGCAGCTTAGGACAGGGGGCGCGCGGCTACACCTTC. This chain uses TRBV7-8 with TRBJ1-2; TRBD1 agrees at 10 bases. The J segment lost 8 bases and the V segment lost 1 base, leaving 4 bases of the junction unmatched. The CDR3 totals 14 residues. The V gene's germline CDR1 is SGHVS and CDR2 FQNEAQ.

Remarks on this clonotype: The germline gene is not matched at one end of the junction; a read error may be the cause. This chain uses TRBV7-8 with TRBJ2-7; no clear D gene. Germline CDR1 and CDR2: SGHVS and FQNEAQ. The CDR3 contains 17 residues. CDR3 nucleotide sequence: TGCGCCAGCAGTTGTAATATCGGCAAAGTCAGCTCCTACGAGCAGTACTTC. Translated, it gives CASSCNIGKVSSYEQYF. The variable domain in full, with the rest retrieved from reference TRBV7-8 and TRBJ2-7, is GAGVSQSPRYKVAKRGQDVALRCDPISGHVSLFWYQQALGQGPEFLTYFQNEAQLDKSGLPSDRFFAERPEGSVSTLKIQRTQQEDSAVYLCASSCNIGKVSSYEQYFGPGTRLTVT.

This clonotype has only a few counts. CDR3: CASSFGRTGELFF. CDR3 bases: TGTGCCAGCAGTTTCGGGAGGACCGGGGAGCTGTTTTTT. V and J are TRBV27 and TRBJ2-2, with 7 positions matching TRBD2. Unmatched junction bases numbered 0, after V lost 3 bases and J lost 5 bases. Germline V gene data show CDR1 as MNHEY and CDR2 as SMNVEV (reference sequence). This CDR3 is 13 amino acids long.

CDR3 amino acids: CASSRLAGADTGELFF. The CDR3 DNA sequence: TGTGCCAGCAGCCGACTAGCGGGGGCGGACACCGGGGAGCTGTTTTTT. The genes are TRBV13 and TRBJ2-2; TRBD2 matches 12 bases. Looked up from germline, CDR1 is PRHDT and CDR2 is FYEKMQ (reference sequence). V shed 5 bases and J 3 bases; nucleotides not matched to a gene: 4. This CDR3 spans 16 amino acids.

The chain employs TRBV29-1 and TRBJ2-5; 10 positions match TRBD1. There are 12 residues in the CDR3. V gave up 7 bases and J gave up 3 bases; unmatched junction bases: 2. CDR1 SQVTM and CDR2 ANQGSEA come from the germline V gene. CDR3 region: CSAGTGEETQYF. Written as DNA, the CDR3 is TGCAGCGCCGGGACAGGGGAAGAGACCCAGTACTTC.

This chain links TRBV20-1 with TRBJ1-2, with 8 bases fitting TRBD1. This CDR3 comprises 13 residues. The germline gives CDR1 DFQATT, CDR2 SNEGSKA (reference sequence). Losses at the gene ends were 6 bases for V and 4 bases for J; bases not matched to a gene: 7. The DNA for the CDR3 is TGCAGTGCCGAGCCGGGGACAGGCTATGGCTACACCTTC. It translates to CSAEPGTGYGYTF.

A note on this clonotype: Sequence at one end of the junction differs from germline and may be a read error. This chain uses TRBV6-1 with TRBJ1-5; no clear D gene. Germline CDR1 and CDR2: MNHNS and SASEGT. The CDR3 loop spans 17 amino acids. DNA for the CDR3: TGTGCCTGCAGTTACCCCCCACGAGCGTTCTACAATCAGCCCCAGCATTTC. It codes for CACSYPPRAFYNQPQHF.

This clonotype was observed many times. This chain links TRBV7-2 with TRBJ2-7; D might be TRBD2 (5 bases). Trimming shortened V by 5 bases and J by 6 bases, and 23 bases separated the two germline ends. This CDR3 spans 16 amino acids. Germline V gene data show CDR1 as SGHTA and CDR2 as FQGNSA. In DNA, the CDR3 is TGTGCCAGCAGCCCCCTGGGTGGGAGTTCGTCTCTCGAGCAGTACTTC. Translating gives CASSPLGGSSSLEQYF.